One sample yielded the 20 T cell receptor beta chains listed below, sequenced in a study of T cells in Graves' hyperthyroidism and ophthalmopathy. TCR beta CDR3 region amplification was performed from RNA transcripts. TCR CDR3 underwent first-round RT-PCR with the HTBI primer set. In TCRdb, the multiplex PCR reads were re-called with MiXCR into one record per CDR3 protein. The sample has approximately 600,000 distinct CDR3 sequences, roughly 20% seen once. Specimen: blood. These receptors were taken from a man aged 25-45 years with Graves' ophthalmopathy.

On this clonotype: A junction end diverges from the germline sequence, so it may reflect a read error. The chain recombines TRBV3-1 with TRBJ2-7; the match to TRBD1 covers 10 bases. The CDR3 consists of 14 residues. The germline CDR1 and CDR2 sequences are LGHDT and YNNKEL (reference sequence). The CDR3 spells CASSEDRGLFEQYF. The CDR3 DNA reads as TGTGCCAGCAGCGAAGACAGGGGGCTTTTCGAGCAGTACTTC.

This clonotype appeared a few times. The chain has TRBV2 and TRBJ1-5, with a tentative D call TRBD1 (5 bases). Germline CDR1 and CDR2: SNHLY and FYNNEI. Between the trimmed V and J ends, which lost 4 bases and 8 bases, there was a span of 15 bases. There are 14 residues in the CDR3. The CDR3 protein is CASSGGPNGKPQHF. In nucleotides, the CDR3 is TGTGCCAGCAGTGGGGGACCTAATGGGAAGCCCCAGCATTTT.

Many counts were recorded for this clonotype. The V call is TRBV12-3 or TRBV12-4, the J call TRBJ1-1; D is undetermined. CDR3 size: 14 residues. The V gene lost 6 bases and the J gene lost 0 bases, with 11 bases spanning the gap. CDR3 in amino acids: CASSPRLLNTEAFF. CDR3 nucleotide sequence: TGTGCCAGCAGCCCCCGGCTGTTGAACACTGAAGCTTTCTTT.

This clonotype appeared a few times. The rearrangement uses TRBV15 and TRBJ2-1; a possible D gene is TRBD2 (6 bases). V was pared by 0 bases and J by 0 bases, with 12 bases between. Germline loops: CDR1 LNHNV, CDR2 YYDKDF (reference sequence). The CDR3 length is 17 residues. CDR3 DNA sequence: TGTGCCACCAGCAGAGATGAGGCGGGGAGCTCCTACAATGAGCAGTTCTTC. This codes for CATSRDEAGSSYNEQFF.

The J gene is TRBJ2-1, the V gene TRBV30; D perhaps matches TRBD1 (6 bases). Trimming removed 4 bases at V and 0 bases at J, with 13 bases between. The CDR3 totals 15 residues. Germline V lookup: CDR1 GTSNPN, CDR2 SVGIG (reference sequence). This CDR3 reads CAWIKGESSYNEQFF. The CDR3 DNA is TGTGCCTGGATTAAGGGGGAGAGCTCCTACAATGAGCAGTTCTTC.

The chain links TRBV6-1 to TRBJ2-7; possibly TRBD1 or TRBD2 for D (5 bases each). The V end lost 4 bases, the J end lost 6 bases, and 13 bases lay between the germline ends. Germline V gene data show CDR1 as MNHNS and CDR2 as SASEGT. The CDR3 length is 13 residues. CDR3 DNA: TGTGCCAGCAGTGCTGGACGAGGGGCCGAGCAGTACTTC. This codes for CASSAGRGAEQYF.

In its sample, this clonotype was seen many times. The chain couples TRBV30 to TRBJ2-5, with a tentative D call TRBD1 (5 bases). The CDR3 totals 13 residues. Germline values: CDR1 GTSNPN, CDR2 SVGIG (reference sequence). V lost 0 bases and J 4 bases, leaving 9 bases between the germline ends. CDR3 sequence reads: CAWSVLRGETQYF. For the CDR3, the DNA is TGTGCCTGGAGTGTACTTAGGGGAGAGACCCAGTACTTC. The full variable domain, its missing parts supplied by reference TRBV30 and TRBJ2-5, is SQTIHQWPATLVQPVGSPLSLECTVEGTSNPNLYWYRQAAGRGLQLLFYSVGIGQISSEVPQNLSASRPQDRQFILSSKKLLLSDSGFYLCAWSVLRGETQYFGPGTRLLVL.

Many counts were recorded for this clonotype. V usage is TRBV11-1 and J usage is TRBJ1-4, with 10 bases that match TRBD1. V gave up 5 bases and J gave up 0 bases; unmatched junction bases: 6. Germline assignment: CDR1 SGHAT and CDR2 FQDESV (reference sequence). The CDR3 runs to 17 residues. The DNA for the CDR3 is TGTGCCAGCAGCAGCGGGACAGGGGTTGCAACTAATGAAAAACTGTTTTTT. Protein: CASSSGTGVATNEKLFF.

The genes are TRBV7-2 and TRBJ2-7, with 12 nucleotides matching TRBD2. The closer fit of TRBJ2-1 to the DNA end suggests the J call may be wrong. Germline V CDR1 and CDR2: SGHTA, FQGNSA. The CDR3 is 15 residues long. This chain's CDR3 is CASSWTSGEGYEQFF. CDR3 DNA sequence: TGTGCCAGCAGCTGGACTAGCGGGGAGGGCTACGAGCAGTTCTTC.

This chain uses TRBV5-4 with TRBJ2-1, with D hard to call. Trimming cost V 4 bases and J 8 bases, with 10 bases left between them. The CDR3 loop spans 12 amino acids. CDR1 is SGHNT, CDR2 YYREEE, per germline (reference sequence). CDR3 coding DNA: TGTGCCAGCAGCCGAATTTCGGATGAGCAGTTCTTC. It yields the protein CASSRISDEQFF.

This clonotype was counted many times. The chain couples TRBV24-1 to TRBJ1-5; 7 bases fit TRBD1. In germline, CDR1 is KGHDR, CDR2 SFDVKD. The length of the CDR3 is 13 residues. V trimming: 7 bases; J trimming: 7 bases; junction bases outside the gene matches: 6. The CDR3 bases are TGTGCCACCAGCGCAGGGGGAGAGCAGCCCCAGCATTTT. Protein product: CATSAGGEQPQHF.

This clonotype has ten or more counts. The V and J genes are TRBV7-9 and TRBJ2-7; 8 bases fit TRBD1. Germline V gives CDR1 SEHNR, CDR2 FQNEAQ (reference sequence). There are 14 residues in the CDR3. The V and J ends lost 7 bases and 6 bases, in that order; junction bases with no gene match: 11. This chain's CDR3 is CASIRTDRDGEQYF. In nucleotides, the CDR3 is TGTGCCAGCATTAGAACGGACAGGGACGGCGAGCAGTACTTC. The whole variable domain, filled in from reference TRBV7-9 and TRBJ2-7, reads DTGVSQNPRHKITKRGQNVTFRCDPISEHNRLYWYRQTLGQGPEFLTYFQNEAQLEKSRLLSDRFSAERPKGSFSTLEIQRTEQGDSAMYLCASIRTDRDGEQYFGPGTRLTVT.

The genes are TRBV6-1 and TRBJ2-7, with 9 bases fitting TRBD2. The length of the CDR3 is 14 residues. Trimming removed 6 bases from V and 6 bases from J; junction bases left unmatched: 9. From germline, CDR1 is MNHNS and CDR2 SASEGT. CDR3 residues: CASSLAGVSGEQYF. The CDR3 region has the DNA TGTGCCAGCAGCTTAGCGGGAGTATCGGGCGAGCAGTACTTC.

Comments on this clonotype: The junction differs from germline at one of its ends, possibly a read error. The V call is TRBV14, the J call TRBJ2-5; 11 nucleotides agree with TRBD2. Germline values: CDR1 SGHDN, CDR2 FVKESK. The CDR3 contains 16 residues. CDR3 DNA sequence: TGCGCCAGCAGCCAAACACTAGCGGGGGCTACTGAGACCCAGTACTTC. Translating it yields CASSQTLAGATETQYF.

This chain connects TRBV10-2 to TRBJ2-3, with 12 bases that match TRBD2. Germline-derived CDR1 and CDR2 are WSHSY and SAAADI. The V and J ends lost 6 bases and 0 bases, in that order; junction bases with no gene match: 4. The CDR3 has 16 amino acids. CDR3: CASRRLAGVSTDTQYF. CDR3 coding DNA: TGCGCCAGCAGGCGACTAGCGGGAGTGAGCACAGATACGCAGTATTTT.

The V gene is TRBV28, the J gene TRBJ2-5; D is unresolved. The CDR3 is 11 amino acids. CDR1 and CDR2 from the germline V gene are MDHEN and SYDVKM. V lost 3 bases and J 13 bases, leaving 12 bases between the germline ends. The chain's CDR3 is CASSFLGFGYF. The CDR3 bases are TGTGCCAGCAGTTTTTTGGGTTTCGGGTACTTC.

The table lists this clonotype with many counts. The chain couples TRBV20-1 to TRBJ2-3; TRBD1 agrees at 8 bases. CDR3 size: 15 residues. Germline CDR1 reads DFQATT; CDR2 reads SNEGSKA (reference sequence). Unmatched junction bases numbered 6, after V lost 3 bases and J lost 1 base. The CDR3 DNA sequence: TGCAGTGCTAGGAGAGACAGGGGAGGCACAGATACGCAGTATTTT. It yields the protein CSARRDRGGTDTQYF.

The chain has TRBV28 and TRBJ2-7; D might be TRBD1 or TRBD2, each matching 5 bases. V lost 7 bases to trimming and J lost 0 bases, with 16 bases between them. The CDR3 length is 15 residues. CDR1 and CDR2 from the germline V gene are MDHEN and SYDVKM. CDR3 nucleotides: TGTGCCAGCAACTTAGTAGGGACGCCCTCCTACGAGCAGTACTTC. Translation: CASNLVGTPSYEQYF.

This clonotype has at least ten counts. J is TRBJ1-5 and V is TRBV30; D might be TRBD1 (5 bases). This CDR3 spans 14 amino acids. Germline loops: CDR1 GTSNPN, CDR2 SVGIG (reference sequence). Trimming removed 2 bases from V and 1 base from J, with 9 bases in between. CDR3 DNA sequence: TGTGCCTGGAGTCAAGGGGACAGCAATCAGCCCCAGCATTTT. Translating it yields CAWSQGDSNQPQHF.

The sample holds many counts of this clonotype. This chain connects TRBV7-2 to TRBJ2-7; a possible D gene is TRBD2 (5 bases). CDR1 and CDR2 (germline): SGHTA, FQGNSA. The CDR3 extends over 14 amino acids. V was pared by 2 bases and J by 2 bases, with 10 bases between. The CDR3 loop reads CASSLQEAPYEQYF. For the CDR3, the DNA is TGTGCCAGCAGCTTACAGGAGGCCCCCTACGAGCAGTACTTC.